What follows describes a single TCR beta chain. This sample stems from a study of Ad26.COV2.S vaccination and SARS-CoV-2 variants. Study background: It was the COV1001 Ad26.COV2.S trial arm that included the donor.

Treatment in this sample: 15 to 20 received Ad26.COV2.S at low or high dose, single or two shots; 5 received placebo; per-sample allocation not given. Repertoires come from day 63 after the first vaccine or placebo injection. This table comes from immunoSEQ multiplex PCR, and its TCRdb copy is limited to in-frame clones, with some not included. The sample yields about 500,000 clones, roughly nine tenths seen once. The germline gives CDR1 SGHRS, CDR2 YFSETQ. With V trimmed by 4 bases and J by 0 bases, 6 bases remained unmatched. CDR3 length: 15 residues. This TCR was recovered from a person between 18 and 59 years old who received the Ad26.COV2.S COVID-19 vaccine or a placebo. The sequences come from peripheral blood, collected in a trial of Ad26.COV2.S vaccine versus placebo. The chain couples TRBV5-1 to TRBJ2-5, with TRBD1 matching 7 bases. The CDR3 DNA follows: TGCGCCAGCAGCGGGGACAGAGCCTACCAAGAGACCCAGTACTTC. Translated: CASSGDRAYQETQYF.